The 22 T cell receptor beta chains below all came from one sample that was sequenced in a study of T cell responses to AZD1222 COVID-19 vaccine. Profiling relied on immunoSEQ multiplex PCR, and the TCRdb table lists in-frame clones only, not all of them. Among around 200,000 clones, approximately 90% were seen once, and the ten largest hold 20% to 30%. The input for sequencing was peripheral blood, taken 28 days after the second AZD1222 dose. The origin of the receptors is an adult who received the AZD1222 COVID-19 vaccine.

V is TRBV10-3 and J is TRBJ1-3; D perhaps matches TRBD1 (5 bases). This CDR3 region has 17 residues. Trimming pared 3 bases from V and 2 bases from J, leaving 17 bases between. The germline gives CDR1 ENHRY, CDR2 SYGVKD. The CDR3 DNA sequence: TGTGCCATCAGTGACCTACTAGCCGGACACACTGGAAACACCATATATTTT. This sequence encodes CAISDLLAGHTGNTIYF.

The chain has TRBV6-5 and TRBJ1-6; 7 bases are shared with TRBD1. The CDR3 contains 15 residues. CDR1 is MNHEY, CDR2 SVGAGI, per germline. V dropped 0 bases and J dropped 5; count of bases not matched to a gene: 1. CDR3 nucleotides: TGTGCCAGCAGTTACTCGGGACAGAATAATTCACCCCTCCACTTT. Protein product: CASSYSGQNNSPLHF.

The rearrangement joins TRBV7-8 to TRBJ1-5, with D maybe TRBD1 (6 bases). Trimming shortened V by 1 base and J by 6 bases, and 10 bases separated the two germline ends. This CDR3 spans 14 amino acids. Germline V gene lookup returns CDR1 SGHVS and CDR2 FQNEAQ. The CDR3 region has the DNA TGTGCCAGCAGCTTAGAAGGGGGGGCTCAGCCCCAGCATTTT. As protein: CASSLEGGAQPQHF.

The chain joins TRBV6-6 to TRBJ2-1; the match to TRBD2 covers 9 bases. Looked up from germline, CDR1 is MNHNY and CDR2 is SVGAGI (reference sequence). The CDR3 covers 16 residues. V dropped 2 bases and J dropped 3; count of bases not matched to a gene: 5. The CDR3 here is CASSYPTSGSYNEQFF. In DNA, the CDR3 is TGTGCCAGCAGTTACCCGACTAGCGGCAGCTACAATGAGCAGTTCTTC.

V gene TRBV18 combines with J gene TRBJ1-1; D is ambiguous. The CDR3 is 13 amino acids. Germline CDR1 is KGHSH and CDR2 is LQKENI. Trimming shortened V by 6 bases and J by 2 bases, and 10 bases separated the two germline ends. CDR3 sequence (DNA): TGTGCCAGCTCCCTGGACCGCAACACTGAAGCTTTCTTT. It encodes CASSLDRNTEAFF.

The chain couples TRBV3-1 (or the pseudogene TRBV3-2) to TRBJ1-5; D unclear. With 0 bases removed from V and 6 bases from J, the gap between germline ends came to 9 bases. From germline, CDR1 is LGHDT and CDR2 YNNKEL (reference sequence). This CDR3 is 14 amino acids long. The CDR3 nucleotides are TGTGCCAGCAGCCAAGATTCGGGAGGTCAGCCCCAGCATTTT. Translated: CASSQDSGGQPQHF.

The chain joins TRBV18 to TRBJ2-7; the D gene is possibly TRBD2 (5 bases). The germline CDR1 and CDR2 sequences are KGHSH and LQKENI. This CDR3 region has 13 residues. V lost 3 bases to trimming and J lost 8 bases, with 14 bases between them. The CDR3 sequence: CASSPQDTSKQYF. The CDR3 DNA follows: TGTGCCAGCTCACCTCAGGATACTAGTAAGCAGTACTTC.

J is TRBJ2-7 and V is TRBV2; possibly TRBD1 for D (5 bases). Trimming took off 4 bases at V and 1 base at J, with 5 bases between the two ends. The germline gives CDR1 SNHLY, CDR2 FYNNEI. The CDR3 spans 12 residues. CDR3 nucleotide sequence: TGTGCCAGCAGTGGACAGTCCTACGAGCAGTACTTC. Protein: CASSGQSYEQYF.

This chain connects TRBV7-3 to TRBJ2-6; weak D call: TRBD2 (5 bases). The CDR3 length is 19 residues. Germline CDR1 is SGHTA and CDR2 is FQGTGA. The V end was cut by 1 base, the J end by 0 bases, with 16 bases between. The CDR3 region is CASSLMGAAQSSGANVLTF. CDR3 coding DNA: TGTGCCAGCAGCTTAATGGGAGCAGCCCAGAGCTCTGGGGCCAACGTCCTGACTTTC.

The rearrangement links TRBV19 to TRBJ1-6; D perhaps matches TRBD1 (5 bases). The CDR3 sequence is 17 residues long. With 0 bases removed from V and 7 bases from J, the gap between germline ends came to 16 bases. Germline CDR1 is LNHDA and CDR2 is SQIVND (reference sequence). The CDR3 loop is CASSIDPTGLRNSPLHF. CDR3 nucleotide sequence: TGTGCCAGTAGTATAGACCCGACGGGACTTCGGAATTCACCCCTCCACTTT.

This chain joins TRBV10-3 and TRBJ2-3, with 7 bases matching TRBD2. The length of the CDR3 is 15 residues. The germline V gene has CDR1 ENHRY and CDR2 SYGVKD. Unmatched junction bases numbered 11, after V lost 5 bases and J lost 6 bases. CDR3 residues: CAISRTSQVADTQYF. As DNA, the CDR3 is TGTGCCATCAGTCGGACTAGTCAAGTGGCGGATACGCAGTATTTT.

This chain joins TRBV24-1 and TRBJ1-2, with TRBD1 as a possible D gene (6 bases). The germline V gene has CDR1 KGHDR and CDR2 SFDVKD. The V end was cut by 6 bases, the J end by 3 bases, with 7 bases between. The CDR3 contains 12 residues. The CDR3, as DNA: TGTGCCACCAGTCGACAGGACTATGGCTACACCTTC. Protein: CATSRQDYGYTF.

The gene calls are TRBV7-6 and TRBJ2-1; TRBD2 agrees at 10 bases. Germline trimming cut 6 bases from V and 7 bases from J; bases unmatched to any gene: 9. Germline V lookup: CDR1 SGHVS, CDR2 FNYEAQ. This CDR3 has 15 residues. The CDR3 DNA reads as TGTGCCAGCAGTCTTATAGCGGGAGGAGGTAATGAGCAGTTCTTC. It is translated as CASSLIAGGGNEQFF. Full variable domain (rest looked up from reference TRBV7-6 and TRBJ2-1): GAGVSQSPRYKVTKRGQDVALRCDPISGHVSLYWYRQALGQGPEFLTYFNYEAQQDKSGLPNDRFSAERPEGSISTLTIQRTEQRDSAMYRCASSLIAGGGNEQFFGPGTRLTVL.

The V gene is TRBV3-1 (or the pseudogene TRBV3-2), the J gene TRBJ2-1; 15 positions agree with TRBD2. The CDR3 is made up of 18 amino acids. Germline V gene lookup returns CDR1 LGHDT and CDR2 YNNKEL (reference sequence). J was trimmed by 3 bases and V by 2 bases; bases with no gene match: 5. In DNA, the CDR3 is TGTGCCAGCAGCCAAAGGGGGACTAGCGGGAGGTACTACAATGAGCAGTTCTTC. It yields the protein CASSQRGTSGRYYNEQFF.

V and J are TRBV6-1 and TRBJ2-7; 9 nucleotides match TRBD2. The CDR3 totals 15 residues. Trimming took 3 bases from V and 4 from J; bases not matched to a gene: 7. Germline V gene lookup returns CDR1 MNHNS and CDR2 SASEGT. The CDR3 loop is CASSDWSSGTYEQYF. Written as DNA, the CDR3 is TGTGCCAGCAGTGATTGGTCTAGCGGGACTTACGAGCAGTACTTC.

This clone was recorded only once. The CDR3 region has the DNA TGTGCCAGCAGCCCACAGGGGGTGGGGCAGTACTTC. Translation gives CASSPQGVGQYF. The chain employs TRBV11-2 and TRBJ2-7; 8 positions match TRBD1. The CDR3 is 12 residues long. J was trimmed by 9 bases and V by 5 bases; bases with no gene match: 6. In germline, CDR1 is SGHAT, CDR2 FQNNGV.

This rearrangement joins TRBV19 to TRBJ1-5, with D possibly matching TRBD1 (6 bases). V gave up 0 bases and J gave up 0 bases, with 9 bases separating them. The CDR3 is 16 amino acids. CDR1 and CDR2 (germline): LNHDA, SQIVND (reference sequence). The CDR3 DNA reads as TGTGCCAGTAGTATAGAAGGGGGGATTAGCAATCAGCCCCAGCATTTT. Its protein product is CASSIEGGISNQPQHF. Based on the CDR3 plus reference TRBV19 and TRBJ1-5, the full variable domain is DGGITQSPKYLFRKEGQNVTLSCEQNLNHDAMYWYRQDPGQGLRLIYYSQIVNDFQKGDIAEGYSVSREKKESFPLTVTSAQKNPTAFYLCASSIEGGISNQPQHFGDGTRLSIL.

V is TRBV5-1 and J is TRBJ2-5; a possible D gene is TRBD1 (5 bases). The V gene lost 0 bases and the J gene lost 5 bases, with 17 bases spanning the gap. CDR1 is SGHRS and CDR2 is YFSETQ in the germline V gene. This CDR3 has 16 amino acids. The CDR3 protein is CASSLAADRLYETQYF. For the CDR3, the DNA is TGCGCCAGCAGCTTGGCCGCTGACAGATTATACGAGACCCAGTACTTC.

The J gene is TRBJ2-7, the V gene TRBV3-1 (or the pseudogene TRBV3-2); D remains unclear. Germline CDR1 is LGHDT and CDR2 is YNNKEL (reference sequence). Trimming stripped 3 bases from V and 8 bases from J, with 14 bases between. This CDR3 has 13 residues. CDR3 DNA: TGTGCCAGCAGCCAGGTTGGGGTGGCACAGCAGTACTTC. It yields the protein CASSQVGVAQQYF.

This sequence joins TRBV28 and TRBJ1-3; D uncertain. The germline V gene has CDR1 MDHEN and CDR2 SYDVKM. This CDR3 region has 14 residues. Trimming stripped 6 bases from V and 2 bases from J, with 11 bases between. Written as DNA, the CDR3 is TGTGCCAGCAGGGAGGGTACTGCTGGAAACACCATATATTTT. This encodes CASREGTAGNTIYF.

V gene TRBV3-1 (or the pseudogene TRBV3-2) combines with J gene TRBJ2-4; the D gene is possibly TRBD1 (6 bases). The V gene's germline CDR1 is LGHDT and CDR2 YNNKEL (reference sequence). The V gene lost 4 bases and the J gene lost 1 base, with 17 bases spanning the gap. There are 17 residues in the CDR3. The CDR3 nucleotides are TGTGCCAGCAGCCCTTACTCAGGGGTCGGGGCCAAAAACATTCAGTACTTC. Translating it yields CASSPYSGVGAKNIQYF.

The rearrangement links TRBV28 to TRBJ1-5, with D maybe TRBD1 (5 bases). V was cut by 8 bases and J by 0 bases, with 8 bases left in between. Germline lookup yields CDR1 MDHEN and CDR2 SYDVKM. The CDR3 loop spans 13 amino acids. The CDR3 sequence: CASSQGSNQPQHF. The CDR3, as DNA: TGTGCCAGCTCCCAGGGTAGCAATCAGCCCCAGCATTTT.